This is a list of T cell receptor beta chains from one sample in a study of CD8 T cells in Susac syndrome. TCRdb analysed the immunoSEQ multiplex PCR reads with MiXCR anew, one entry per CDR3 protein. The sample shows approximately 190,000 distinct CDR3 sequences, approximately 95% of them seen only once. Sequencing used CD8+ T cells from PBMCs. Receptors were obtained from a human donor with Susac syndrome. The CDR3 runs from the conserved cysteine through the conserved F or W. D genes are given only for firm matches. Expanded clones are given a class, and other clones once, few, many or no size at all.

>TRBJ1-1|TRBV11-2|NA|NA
TGTGCCAGCAGCTTAAATAGGCGCTCTGGGACTGAAGCTTTCTTT
CASSLNRRSGTEAFF
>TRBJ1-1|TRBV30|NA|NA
TGTGCCTGCGCAAAGGGGGGAGCAGAGAACACTGAAGCTTTCTTT
CACAKGGAENTEAFF
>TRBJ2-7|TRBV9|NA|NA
TGTGCCAGCAGCCTACGACCGGACGGCCTCTCCTACGAGCAGTACTTC
CASSLRPDGLSYEQYF
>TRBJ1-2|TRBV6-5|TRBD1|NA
TGTGCCAGCAGTTACGGGACAGGGGGTTTCTATGGCTACACCTTC
CASSYGTGGFYGYTF
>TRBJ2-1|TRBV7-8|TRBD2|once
TGTGCCAGCAGCTTCGAACTAGCGGGGGTTTACAATGAGCAGTTCTTC
CASSFELAGVYNEQFF
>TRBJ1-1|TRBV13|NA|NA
TGTGCCAGCAGCTTAGCGCGGAAGACAGGAATTAACACTGAAGCTTTCTTT
CASSLARKTGINTEAFF
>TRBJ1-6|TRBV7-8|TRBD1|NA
TGTGCCAGCAGCACTTCAGGGGGCGCAAGGAATTCACCCCTCCACTTT
CASSTSGGARNSPLHF
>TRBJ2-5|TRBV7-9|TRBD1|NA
TGTGCCAGCAGCTCAGGACAGGGGAGAGAGACCCAGTACTTC
CASSSGQGRETQYF
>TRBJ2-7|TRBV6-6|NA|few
TGTGCCAGCAGTATAGGGTTTTACGAGCAGTACTTC
CASSIGFYEQYF
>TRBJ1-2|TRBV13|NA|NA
TGTGCCAGCAGCTTAGGCCGGACCGCCGCGGGCTACACCTTC
CASSLGRTAAGYTF
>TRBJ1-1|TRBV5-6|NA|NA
TGTGCCAGCAGCTTCGCTAATGAAGCTTTCTTT
CASSFANEAFF
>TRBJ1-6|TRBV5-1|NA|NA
TGCGCCAGCAGCTTGGCCGAGAATTCACCCCTCCACTTT
CASSLAENSPLHF
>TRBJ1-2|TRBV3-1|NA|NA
TGTGCCAGCAGCCAAGATGGAGGGATTAACTATGGCTACACCTTC
CASSQDGGINYGYTF
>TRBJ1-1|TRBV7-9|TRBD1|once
TGTGCCAGCAGCTTAGACCAGGGGGACACTGAAGCTTTCTTT
CASSLDQGDTEAFF
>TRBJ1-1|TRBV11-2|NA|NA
TGTGCCAGCAGTGACAGGTATGACACTGAAGCTTTCTTT
CASSDRYDTEAFF
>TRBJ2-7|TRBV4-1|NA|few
TGCGCCAGCAGCCAAGCGGGGACCTACGAGCAGTACTTC
CASSQAGTYEQYF
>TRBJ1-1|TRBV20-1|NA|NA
TGCAGTGCTAGGACAGAGGCCATGAACACTGAAGCTTTCTTT
CSARTEAMNTEAFF
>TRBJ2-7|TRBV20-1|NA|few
TGCAGTGCTAGAGATGAGTCCTACGAGCAGTACTTC
CSARDESYEQYF
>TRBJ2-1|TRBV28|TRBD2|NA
TGTGCCAGCAGCAGACTAGCGGGAGGAGGCTACAATGAGCAGTTCTTC
CASSRLAGGGYNEQFF
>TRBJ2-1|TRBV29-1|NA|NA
TGCAGCGGTAATAGCGATAGCTCCTACAATGAGCAGTTCTTC
CSGNSDSSYNEQFF
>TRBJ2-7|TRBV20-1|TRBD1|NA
TGCAGTGCTACCGGGACAGCCTACGAGCAGTACTTC
CSATGTAYEQYF
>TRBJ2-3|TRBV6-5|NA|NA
TGTGCCAGCAGTTTATCATTTAGCCCACACGCAGATACGCAGTATTTT
CASSLSFSPHADTQYF
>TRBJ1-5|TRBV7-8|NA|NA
TGTGCCAGCAGCCGACGGTATAGCAATCAGCCCCAGCATTTT
CASSRRYSNQPQHF
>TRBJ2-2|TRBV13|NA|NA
TGTGCCAGCAGCCTGCTGGAGACGAACACCGGGGAGCTGTTTTTT
CASSLLETNTGELFF
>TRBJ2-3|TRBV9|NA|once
TGTGCCAGCGGGGGAGTCACAGATACGCAGTATTTT
CASGGVTDTQYF
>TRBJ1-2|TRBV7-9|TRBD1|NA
TGTGCCAGCAGCTTGCCGGGACAGGGAGATGGCTACACCTTC
CASSLPGQGDGYTF
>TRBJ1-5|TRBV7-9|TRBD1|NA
TGTGCCAGCAGCTTAGTTGTGGCAGGGGGTAGTCAGCCCCAGCATTTT
CASSLVVAGGSQPQHF